The 27 T cell receptor beta chains below come from one sample, sequenced in a study of long-term antiretroviral therapy in people with HIV. This was the immunoSEQ v3.0 assay at survey level. Method: immunoSEQ multiplex PCR; TCRdb's copy keeps in-frame clones and lacks some. The sample consists of fewer than 40,000 clones, approximately 85% of them appearing once. Sequences were derived from unsorted PBMCs, sampled 3.1 years after starting antiretroviral therapy. These receptors were collected from a woman aged 50 to 65 with HIV.

This clone has a single count. V usage is TRBV19 and J usage is TRBJ2-5, with 12 bases fitting TRBD1. V lost 3 bases, J lost 5 bases, and 7 bases stayed unmatched. The CDR3 consists of 16 residues. CDR1 LNHDA and CDR2 SQIVND come from the germline V gene (reference sequence). The CDR3 nucleotides are TGTGCCAGTAGTATCGCCGGGACAGGGGGCGCCGAGACCCAGTACTTC. Encoded protein: CASSIAGTGGAETQYF.

This clone was observed a single time. The rearrangement uses TRBV15 and TRBJ2-7; 12 positions match TRBD1. The CDR3 is made up of 16 amino acids. The trim removed 3 bases at V and 6 bases at J, leaving 9 bases unmatched. Germline V gene data show CDR1 as LNHNV and CDR2 as YYDKDF (reference sequence). The chain's CDR3 is CATSSRPGQGAREQYF. The CDR3 DNA is TGTGCCACCAGCAGTCGTCCGGGACAGGGGGCCCGCGAGCAGTACTTC. Looking up the rest from reference TRBV15 and TRBJ2-7 gives the full variable domain: DAMVIQNPRYQVTQFGKPVTLSCSQTLNHNVMYWYQQKSSQAPKLLFHYYDKDFNNEADTPDNFQSRRPNTSFCFLDIRSPGLGDTAMYLCATSSRPGQGAREQYFGPGTRLTVT.

The chain employs TRBV2 and TRBJ2-3; 13 bases line up with TRBD2. The trim removed 6 bases at V and 0 bases at J, leaving 9 bases unmatched. Germline CDR1 reads SNHLY; CDR2 reads FYNNEI. The CDR3 loop spans 18 amino acids. In DNA, the CDR3 is TGTGCCAGCAGCACACTAGCGGGGGGGAGAACTAGCACAGATACGCAGTATTTT. This sequence encodes CASSTLAGGRTSTDTQYF.

This chain connects TRBV7-2 to TRBJ1-1, with 7 bases lining up with TRBD1. Trimming at V came to 3 bases and at J to 4 bases, leaving 5 bases not matched to a gene. Germline values: CDR1 SGHTA, CDR2 FQGNSA. CDR3 size: 14 residues. The CDR3 nucleotides are TGTGCCAGCAGCTTGACAGGGCGGGCCACTGAAGCTTTCTTT. The encoded protein is CASSLTGRATEAFF. Full variable domain (rest looked up from reference TRBV7-2 and TRBJ1-1): GAGVSQSPSNKVTEKGKDVELRCDPISGHTALYWYRQSLGQGLEFLIYFQGNSAPDKSGLPSDRFSAERTGGSVSTLTIQRTQQEDSAVYLCASSLTGRATEAFFGQGTRLTVV.

The chain combines TRBV9 with TRBJ1-2; TRBD1 might be the D (6 bases). Germline V CDR1 and CDR2: SGDLS, YYNGEE. The V gene lost 4 bases and the J gene lost 0 bases, with 13 bases spanning the gap. The CDR3 consists of 15 residues. The CDR3 protein is CASSFSRGTNYGYTF. Here the CDR3 DNA reads TGTGCCAGCAGCTTTTCCAGGGGTACTAACTATGGCTACACCTTC.

J is TRBJ2-5 and V is TRBV5-4, with D perhaps TRBD1 or TRBD2 (5 bases each). Germline CDR1 and CDR2: SGHNT and YYREEE (reference sequence). V was shortened by 2 bases and J by 5 bases, with 16 bases between the two germline ends. This CDR3 spans 15 amino acids. CDR3 coding DNA: TGTGCCAGCAGCTTTCGGAGACAGTGGGGGGAGACCCAGTACTTC. Its protein product is CASSFRRQWGETQYF.

The CDR3 sequence is CSVGGLQETQYF. The DNA of the CDR3 is TGCAGCGTTGGGGGACTCCAAGAGACCCAGTACTTC. The chain combines TRBV29-1 with TRBJ2-5; TRBD2 might be the D (6 bases). The V end was cut by 4 bases, the J end by 1 base, with 7 bases between. CDR3 length: 12 residues. Germline-derived CDR1 and CDR2 are SQVTM and ANQGSEA.

This clone was seen only a few times. The chain combines TRBV11-2 with TRBJ1-3; no firm D call. Per the germline V gene, CDR1 is SGHAT and CDR2 is FQNNGV. The CDR3 is made up of 13 amino acids. Deletions cut 5 bases from V and 4 bases from J, with 9 bases between. The CDR3 bases are TGTGCCAGCAGCCCCATTTTAGGAAACACCATATATTTT. It translates to CASSPILGNTIYF.

V gene TRBV2 combines with J gene TRBJ2-7; 9 nucleotides align to TRBD1. Germline-derived CDR1 and CDR2 are SNHLY and FYNNEI. CDR3 length: 15 amino acids. V shed 8 bases and J 6 bases; nucleotides not matched to a gene: 14. Written as DNA, the CDR3 is TGTGCCAGCGCCGGACCGGGACAGGGTCTTTTCGAGCAGTACTTC. The encoded protein is CASAGPGQGLFEQYF. The variable domain in full, completed from reference TRBV2 and TRBJ2-7, reads EPEVTQTPSHQVTQMGQEVILRCVPISNHLYFYWYRQILGQKVEFLVSFYNNEISEKSEIFDDQFSVERPDGSNFTLKIRSTKLEDSAMYFCASAGPGQGLFEQYFGPGTRLTVT.

The genes are TRBV7-2 and TRBJ2-3; D is possibly TRBD1 (7 bases). The germline V and J ends were trimmed by 5 bases and 4 bases, with 16 bases remaining between them. The CDR3 extends over 15 amino acids. Germline V gene lookup returns CDR1 SGHTA and CDR2 FQGNSA. This CDR3 is CASSAGQGGADTQYF. As DNA, the CDR3 is TGTGCCAGCAGCGCCGGGCAGGGGGGTGCAGATACGCAGTATTTT.

The rearrangement uses TRBV6-6 and TRBJ2-1, with TRBD2 identical over 8 bases. There are 14 residues in the CDR3. Germline V gene sequence: CDR1 MNHNY, CDR2 SVGAGI (reference sequence). V shed 4 bases, J shed 4 bases, and the junction held 3 bases outside the gene matches. CDR3 in amino acids: CASSSSGGYNEQFF. CDR3 in DNA: TGTGCCAGCAGTTCCAGCGGGGGTTACAATGAGCAGTTCTTC.

This clone occurred once. The gene calls are TRBV6-1 and TRBJ1-2; 12 bases fit TRBD1. Germline values: CDR1 MNHNS, CDR2 SASEGT. V dropped 4 bases and J dropped 6; count of bases not matched to a gene: 12. The CDR3 has 17 residues. The CDR3 here is CASSGLGDRGLLDGYTF. The CDR3, as DNA: TGTGCCAGCAGTGGCTTGGGGGACAGGGGGCTTTTAGATGGCTACACCTTC.

The V and J genes are TRBV4-1 and TRBJ2-2; D ambiguous. Between the trimmed V and J ends, which lost 2 bases and 1 base, there was a span of 26 bases. The CDR3 has 21 amino acids. Germline V gives CDR1 MGHRA, CDR2 YSYEKL. CDR3 coding DNA: TGCGCCAGCAGCCAAAGGGTGACACCAATTACAAGCCCAAGGAACACCGGGGAGCTGTTTTTT. It specifies CASSQRVTPITSPRNTGELFF.

The chain uses TRBV6-1 and TRBJ2-7; a weak D match, TRBD1 (5 bases). CDR1 and CDR2 (germline): MNHNS, SASEGT. There are 15 residues in the CDR3. The germline V and J ends were trimmed by 6 bases and 5 bases, with 20 bases remaining between them. The CDR3 DNA follows: TGTGCCAGCAGCAGGGCGGACGCGTGGGGCGACGAGCAGTACTTC. Encoded protein: CASSRADAWGDEQYF.

The chain uses TRBV19 and TRBJ2-7; D gene unclear. This CDR3 has 13 residues. Looked up from germline, CDR1 is LNHDA and CDR2 is SQIVND (reference sequence). V was pared by 6 bases and J by 1 base, with 10 bases between. The CDR3 bases are TGTGCCAGTAGACGGCAGCAATCCTACGAGCAGTACTTC. It encodes CASRRQQSYEQYF.

CDR3 loop: CASIPTGADGTEAFF. The CDR3 DNA reads as TGTGCCAGCATCCCGACAGGGGCGGATGGCACTGAAGCTTTCTTT. The chain joins TRBV6-5 to TRBJ1-1, with 8 nucleotides matching TRBD1. The CDR3 consists of 15 residues. With 7 bases clipped from V and 4 bases from J, the junction kept 11 bases outside the gene matches. Looked up from germline, CDR1 is MNHEY and CDR2 is SVGAGI.

The rearrangement joins TRBV5-1 to TRBJ2-5; D possibly corresponds to TRBD2 (5 bases). Trimming took off 0 bases at V and 5 bases at J, with 11 bases between the two ends. This CDR3 has 14 amino acids. Germline V gene lookup returns CDR1 SGHRS and CDR2 YFSETQ. The CDR3 loop is CASSLEGGSETQYF. CDR3 nucleotides: TGCGCCAGCAGCTTGGAAGGCGGGTCGGAGACCCAGTACTTC.

The chain employs TRBV19 and TRBJ1-5, with D possibly being TRBD1 (6 bases). The CDR3 consists of 14 residues. Germline V gives CDR1 LNHDA, CDR2 SQIVND (reference sequence). V dropped 8 bases and J dropped 7 bases, with 18 bases sitting between them. The CDR3 region has the DNA TGTGCCAGTCGAGACATGGGGGCGGGACAGCCCCAGCATTTT. Translation: CASRDMGAGQPQHF.

This sequence joins TRBV7-6 and TRBJ1-2; D unclear. This CDR3 region has 13 residues. Germline V CDR1 and CDR2: SGHVS, FNYEAQ. V was shortened by 6 bases and J by 7 bases, with 15 bases between the two germline ends. The CDR3 region is CASRPGEEGGYTF. The CDR3 region has the DNA TGTGCCAGCAGACCTGGGGAGGAGGGTGGCTACACCTTC.

This chain joins TRBV7-9 and TRBJ1-1, with 8 bases that match TRBD1. Germline V gene data show CDR1 as SEHNR and CDR2 as FQNEAQ (reference sequence). J lost 2 bases, V lost 5 bases, and 13 bases had no gene match. This CDR3 spans 17 amino acids. The DNA for the CDR3 is TGTGCCAGCAGCCAATCAGGACAGGGCCGCTTTAACACTGAAGCTTTCTTT. Protein sequence: CASSQSGQGRFNTEAFF.

V usage is TRBV29-1 and J usage is TRBJ2-5; no firm D call. V lost 7 bases and J lost 5, with 14 bases in between. The germline CDR1 and CDR2 sequences are SQVTM and ANQGSEA. The CDR3 consists of 12 residues. CDR3 amino acids: CSAKQLGETQYF. CDR3 bases: TGCAGCGCTAAACAGCTTGGGGAGACCCAGTACTTC.

The rearrangement links TRBV11-2 to TRBJ1-4; 7 nucleotides agree with TRBD1. Germline CDR1 SGHAT, CDR2 FQNNGV. This CDR3 spans 14 amino acids. Unmatched junction bases numbered 5, after V lost 3 bases and J lost 7 bases. The CDR3 DNA reads as TGTGCCAGCAGCTTTTTAGGGGACAGTGAAAAACTGTTTTTT. Protein product: CASSFLGDSEKLFF.

V is TRBV6-1 and J is TRBJ1-1, with D perhaps TRBD1 (5 bases). This CDR3 is built from 15 residues. V lost 2 bases to trimming and J lost 1 base, with 11 bases between them. Germline-derived CDR1 and CDR2 are MNHNS and SASEGT. The CDR3 DNA sequence: TGTGCCAGCAGTGAAAGGTGGGGGGGGAACACTGAAGCTTTCTTT. Translation: CASSERWGGNTEAFF.

The table lists this clone with a count of one. This chain uses TRBV18 with TRBJ2-3; D is possibly TRBD1 or TRBD2 (7 bases each). CDR1 is KGHSH and CDR2 is LQKENI in the germline V gene. This CDR3 comprises 16 residues. Trimming shortened V by 3 bases and J by 1 base, and 14 bases separated the two germline ends. Here the CDR3 reads CASSPQSGGGTDTQYF. As DNA, the CDR3 is TGTGCCAGCTCACCCCAGTCAGGGGGGGGCACAGATACGCAGTATTTT.

This clone was observed a single time. The chain links TRBV18 to TRBJ1-2; perhaps TRBD1 as D (5 bases). The V gene lost 0 bases and the J gene lost 4 bases, with 9 bases spanning the gap. The CDR3 is 14 residues long. Germline loops: CDR1 KGHSH, CDR2 LQKENI. This CDR3 is CASSPPTESYGYTF. Here the CDR3 DNA reads TGTGCCAGCTCACCACCGACAGAGTCCTATGGCTACACCTTC.

This clone appeared a few times. CDR3 nucleotide sequence: TGTGCCATCTGCCGGGACAGGGAGTTAGGAGAGCAGTACTTC. It codes for CAICRDRELGEQYF. This chain connects TRBV10-3 to TRBJ2-7; 9 bases are shared with TRBD1. Trimming removed 8 bases from V and 7 bases from J; junction bases left unmatched: 12. Germline V CDR1 and CDR2: ENHRY, SYGVKD. CDR3 length: 14 residues.

This sequence joins TRBV18 and TRBJ1-4, with D perhaps matching TRBD1 (5 bases). Trimming cost V 2 bases and J 6 bases, with 19 bases left between them. Germline values: CDR1 KGHSH, CDR2 LQKENI. This CDR3 contains 17 residues. CDR3 coding DNA: TGTGCCAGCTCACCAGAGCGGGTGGGGACGATTTATGAAAAACTGTTTTTT. This gives the protein CASSPERVGTIYEKLFF.